This T cell receptor (beta chain) was recorded in a study of blood T cell repertoires in COVID-19. Study details: The origin of the acute and convalescent COVID-19 samples was the United States, Italy and Spain. T cells, B-cell-depleted T cells, or PBMCs supplied cDNA or gDNA.

The length of the CDR3 is 14 residues. Unmatched junction bases numbered 4, after V lost 6 bases and J lost 4 bases. Germline-derived CDR1 and CDR2 are SEHNR and FQNEAQ (reference sequence). In the authors' workflow: Estimation of nucleated cell counts relied on the amplification of reference gene primers. Only in-frame clones appear in the TCRdb table, and some are missing; sequencing was by immunoSEQ multiplex PCR. V, J and clone size are taken as reported in that table, and D and trimming were inferred from the DNA itself. The sample records about 180,000 clones, 80% to 90% being singletons. Input material: peripheral blood. The sequence came from a man aged 18 to 29 who had recovered from COVID-19. The chain is built from TRBV7-9 and TRBJ2-2; 8 bases align to TRBD1. This CDR3 reads CASSTTGGTGELFF. The CDR3, as DNA: TGTGCCAGCAGTACAACAGGGGGCACCGGGGAGCTGTTTTTT.